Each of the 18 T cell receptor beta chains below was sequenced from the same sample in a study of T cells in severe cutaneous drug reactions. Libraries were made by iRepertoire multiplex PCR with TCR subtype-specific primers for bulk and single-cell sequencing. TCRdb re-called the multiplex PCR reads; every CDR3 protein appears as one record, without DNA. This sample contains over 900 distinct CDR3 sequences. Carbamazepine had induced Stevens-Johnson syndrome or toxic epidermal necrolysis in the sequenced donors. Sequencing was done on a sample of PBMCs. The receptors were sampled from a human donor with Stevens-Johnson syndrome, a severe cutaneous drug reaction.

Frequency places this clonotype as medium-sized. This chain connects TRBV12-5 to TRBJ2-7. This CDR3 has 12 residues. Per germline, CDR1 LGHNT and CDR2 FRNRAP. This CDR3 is CASGLVAYEQYF.

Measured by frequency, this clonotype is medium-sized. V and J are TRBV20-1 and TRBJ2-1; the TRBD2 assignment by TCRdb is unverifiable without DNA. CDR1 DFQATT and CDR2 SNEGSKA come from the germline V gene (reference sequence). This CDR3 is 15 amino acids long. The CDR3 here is CSAPGLAGDYNEQFF.

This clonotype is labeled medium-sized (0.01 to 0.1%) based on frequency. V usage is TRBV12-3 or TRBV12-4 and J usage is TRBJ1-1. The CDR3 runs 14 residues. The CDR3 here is CASRSRGGGTEAFF.

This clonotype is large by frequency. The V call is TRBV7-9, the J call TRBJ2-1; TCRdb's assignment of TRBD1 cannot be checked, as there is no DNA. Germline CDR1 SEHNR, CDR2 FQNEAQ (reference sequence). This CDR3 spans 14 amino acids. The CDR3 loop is CASSLFPAPDEQFF.

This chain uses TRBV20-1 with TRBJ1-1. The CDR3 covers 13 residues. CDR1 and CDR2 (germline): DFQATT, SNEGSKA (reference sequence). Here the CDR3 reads CSPWGAMNTEAFF.

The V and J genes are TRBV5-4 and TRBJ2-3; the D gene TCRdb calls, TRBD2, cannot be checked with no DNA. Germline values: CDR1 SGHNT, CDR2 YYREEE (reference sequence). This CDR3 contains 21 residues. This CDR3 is CASSLAPGLAGVDRYPDTQYF.

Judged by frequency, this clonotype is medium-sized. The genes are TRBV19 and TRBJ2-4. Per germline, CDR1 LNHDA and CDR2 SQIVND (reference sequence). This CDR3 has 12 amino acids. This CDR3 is CASSTYTDIQYF.

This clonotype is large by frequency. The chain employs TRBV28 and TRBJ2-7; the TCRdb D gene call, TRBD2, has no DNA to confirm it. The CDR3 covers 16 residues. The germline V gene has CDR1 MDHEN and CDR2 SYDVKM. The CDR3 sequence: CASSLVGQGRTYEQYF.

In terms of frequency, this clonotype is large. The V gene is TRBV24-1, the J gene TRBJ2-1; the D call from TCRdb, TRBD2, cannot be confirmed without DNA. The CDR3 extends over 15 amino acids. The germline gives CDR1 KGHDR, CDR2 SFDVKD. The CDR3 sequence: CATSEGTAPYNEQFF.

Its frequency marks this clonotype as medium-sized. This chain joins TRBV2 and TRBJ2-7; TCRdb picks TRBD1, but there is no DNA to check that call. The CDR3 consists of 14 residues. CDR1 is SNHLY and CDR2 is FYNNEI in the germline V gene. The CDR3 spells CASSDFPDPYEQYF.

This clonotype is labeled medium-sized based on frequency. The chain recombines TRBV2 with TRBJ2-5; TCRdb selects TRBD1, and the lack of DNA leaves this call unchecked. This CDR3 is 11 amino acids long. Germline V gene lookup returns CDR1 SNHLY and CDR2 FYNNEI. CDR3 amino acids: CASSVQGTQYF.

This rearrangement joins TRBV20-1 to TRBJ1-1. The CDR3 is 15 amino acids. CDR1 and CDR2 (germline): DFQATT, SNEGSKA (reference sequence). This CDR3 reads CSARTSGVMNTEAFF.

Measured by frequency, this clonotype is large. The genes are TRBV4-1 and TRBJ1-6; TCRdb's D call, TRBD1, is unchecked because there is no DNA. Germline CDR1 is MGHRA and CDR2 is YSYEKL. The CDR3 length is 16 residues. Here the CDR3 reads CASSQVGWQGAPPLHF.

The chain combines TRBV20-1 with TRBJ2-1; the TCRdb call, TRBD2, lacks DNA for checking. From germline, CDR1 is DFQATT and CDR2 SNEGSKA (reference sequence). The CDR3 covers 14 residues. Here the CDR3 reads CSAQMSGVGDEQFF.

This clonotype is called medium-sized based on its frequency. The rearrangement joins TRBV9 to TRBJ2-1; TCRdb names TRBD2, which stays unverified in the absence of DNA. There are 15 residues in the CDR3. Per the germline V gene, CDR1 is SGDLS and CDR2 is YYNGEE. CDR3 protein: CASSSSGTVYNEQFF.

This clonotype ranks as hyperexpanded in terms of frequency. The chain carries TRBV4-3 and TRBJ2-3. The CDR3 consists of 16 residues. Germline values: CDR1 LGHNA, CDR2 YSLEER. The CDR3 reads CASSQDQGWFPDTQYF.

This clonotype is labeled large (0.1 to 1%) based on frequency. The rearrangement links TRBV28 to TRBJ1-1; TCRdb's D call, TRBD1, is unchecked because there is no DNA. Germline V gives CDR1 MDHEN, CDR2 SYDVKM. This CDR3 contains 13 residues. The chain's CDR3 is CASSLGTGVWAFF.

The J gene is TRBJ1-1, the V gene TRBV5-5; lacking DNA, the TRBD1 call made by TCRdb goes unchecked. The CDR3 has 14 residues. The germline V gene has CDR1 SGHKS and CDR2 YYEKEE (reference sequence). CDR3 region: CASSATGLNTEAFF.